The clone carrying this T cell receptor beta chain occurred many times. The antigen is not known. This sample was taken from a study of CD8 T cells in ankylosing spondylitis. TCR beta libraries were made by quantitative 5'-RACE with molecular barcodes. TCRdb recomputed calls from the 5' RACE reads with MiXCR, one row per CDR3 protein. The data contain 200,000 to 250,000 distinct CDR3 sequences, 8% to 9% of them singletons. Germline V gene lookup returns CDR1 LGHNA and CDR2 YSLEER. Deletions cut 1 base from V and 3 bases from J, with 10 bases between. The CDR3 extends over 14 amino acids. Study results and caveats: Relatively scarce in peripheral blood, disease-linked clones were CD8+. Reportedly, disease-linked clones are significantly enriched in ankylosing spondylitis patients' matched synovial fluid.

V is TRBV4-3 and J is TRBJ2-7, with D possibly matching TRBD1 (5 bases). Sequencing was carried out using blood, either unsorted or a sorted T cell fraction (not recorded which). The receptor was derived from a female donor with ankylosing spondylitis or in good health (not recorded which). For the CDR3, the DNA is TGCGCCAGCAGCCAAGGGCGCAGGGTCTACGAGCAGTACTTC. Residues: CASSQGRRVYEQYF.